Below are 3 T cell receptor beta chains sequenced from a single sample in a study of T cell changes during pregnancy in multiple sclerosis. Using immunoSEQ multiplex PCR, the repertoire was profiled, and TCRdb retains in-frame clones only, with some absent. The sample lists approximately 70,000 clones; about 91% were seen once. Sequences were derived from peripheral blood, sampled after pregnancy. The receptors stem from a female donor with multiple sclerosis, enrolled in a pregnancy study.

The rearrangement links TRBV15 to TRBJ1-1, with a possible D match to TRBD1 (6 bases). Trimming removed 6 bases at V and 1 base at J, with 9 bases between. Germline loops: CDR1 LNHNV, CDR2 YYDKDF (reference sequence). The CDR3 loop spans 13 amino acids. In DNA, the CDR3 is TGTGCCACCAGGTTGACAGGGAACACTGAAGCTTTCTTT. This encodes CATRLTGNTEAFF.

The rearrangement uses TRBV5-1 and TRBJ2-5; 11 bases match TRBD2. This CDR3 is built from 17 residues. Germline lookup yields CDR1 SGHRS and CDR2 YFSETQ. V trimming: 0 bases; J trimming: 2 bases; junction bases outside the gene matches: 6. The CDR3 nucleotides are TGCGCCAGCAGCTTGGACAGTAGCGGGAGGGTTCAAGAGACCCAGTACTTC. Amino acid sequence: CASSLDSSGRVQETQYF.

The chain uses TRBV2 and TRBJ2-7; perhaps TRBD2 as D (6 bases). V lost 4 bases to trimming and J lost 3 bases, with 13 bases between them. The germline gives CDR1 SNHLY, CDR2 FYNNEI. The CDR3 consists of 14 residues. The CDR3 nucleotides are TGTGCCAGCAGTGGAAGTAGCGGAGTCTACGAGCAGTACTTC. Its translation is CASSGSSGVYEQYF.